These 20 T cell receptor beta chains were all obtained from the same sample, sequenced in a study of T-cell reconstitution after alpha-beta-depleted transplantation in children. Unique molecular identifiers featured in how the TCRbeta library was prepared. Using its own MiXCR run on the PCR reads, TCRdb lists one record per CDR3 protein. The top ten hold about 5% of the sample, which has roughly 500,000 distinct CDR3 sequences, around 13% seen once. The material was PBMCs from the stem cell graft donor, obtained from the stem cell graft. These TCRs come from a human donor who donated a stem cell graft to a child with combined immunodeficiency.

This clonotype was observed at least ten times. This chain links TRBV20-1 with TRBJ1-4; 7 nucleotides line up with TRBD1. CDR3 length: 15 amino acids. V shed 0 bases and J 8 bases; nucleotides not matched to a gene: 9. CDR1 and CDR2 from the germline V gene are DFQATT and SNEGSKA (reference sequence). The CDR3 DNA is TGCAGTGCTAGAGATCTTAGGGGGCTGGAAGAAAAACTGTTTTTT. The encoded protein is CSARDLRGLEEKLFF.

V usage is TRBV9 and J usage is TRBJ2-1, with a weak D call TRBD1 (6 bases). The V end was cut by 0 bases, the J end by 8 bases, with 9 bases between. This CDR3 region has 13 residues. Looked up from germline, CDR1 is SGDLS and CDR2 is YYNGEE. The CDR3 DNA follows: TGTGCCAGCAGCGTAGAGGGGGATGATGAGCAGTTCTTC. Protein product: CASSVEGDDEQFF.

This clonotype was seen a few times. The chain links TRBV21-1 to TRBJ1-4; the D call of TRBD1 is as the table states it, not checked on the DNA. TRBV21-1 is a pseudogene. The CDR3 has 16 amino acids. The CDR3 is CASSAIYPGNNEKLFF. In DNA form, the CDR3 reads TGTGCCAGCAGCGCCATCTACCCAGGGAATAATGAAAAACTGTTTTTT.

The gene calls are TRBV28 and TRBJ2-2, with D possibly TRBD1 on 6 matching bases. V lost 7 bases, J lost 5 bases, and 17 bases lay in between. The germline gives CDR1 MDHEN, CDR2 SYDVKM. The CDR3 contains 15 residues. The CDR3 spells CASIAQGSGTGELFF. CDR3 nucleotides: TGTGCCAGCATTGCCCAGGGGTCCGGGACCGGGGAGCTGTTTTTT.

This clonotype came up a few times. V is TRBV20-1 and J is TRBJ2-6; D perhaps matches TRBD1 (5 bases). V was shortened by 3 bases and J by 0 bases, with 6 bases between the two germline ends. This CDR3 has 14 amino acids. Germline CDR1 is DFQATT and CDR2 is SNEGSKA (reference sequence). Here the CDR3 DNA reads TGCAGTGCTAGTCAGGGCTCTGGGGCCAACGTCCTGACTTTC. Protein product: CSASQGSGANVLTF.

Of note for this clonotype: Relative to the germline gene, one junction end is altered; a read error may explain this. The chain joins TRBV20-1 to TRBJ2-1; possible D gene TRBD1, 5 bases. The CDR3 has 16 residues. CDR1 and CDR2 from the germline V gene are DFQATT and SNEGSKA (reference sequence). CDR3 coding DNA: TGCTGTGCTAGAGTGTTTCGGACAAACACCCACAATGAGCAGTTCTTC. Translated: CCARVFRTNTHNEQFF.

The chain is built from TRBV11-2 and TRBJ2-1, with 15 bases that match TRBD2. The CDR3 contains 19 residues. Trimming removed 5 bases from V and 6 bases from J; junction bases left unmatched: 14. Germline CDR1 and CDR2: SGHAT and FQNNGV. CDR3 residues: CASSHPGLAGGPGGNEQFF. In DNA, the CDR3 is TGTGCCAGCAGCCACCCCGGACTAGCGGGAGGGCCGGGGGGCAATGAGCAGTTCTTC.

This clonotype was picked up a small number of times. The gene calls are TRBV5-5 and TRBJ2-7; 12 bases align to TRBD1. V lost 4 bases to trimming and J lost 6 bases; unmatched junction nucleotides: 8. The length of the CDR3 is 15 residues. The germline V gene has CDR1 SGHKS and CDR2 YYEKEE (reference sequence). CDR3 bases: TGTGCCAGCAGCATACCGGGACAGGGGGCTCGCGAGCAGTACTTC. Protein sequence: CASSIPGQGAREQYF.

This chain links TRBV30 with TRBJ2-7; D remains unclear. Trimming stripped 5 bases from V and 6 bases from J, with 17 bases between. Germline V gene sequence: CDR1 GTSNPN, CDR2 SVGIG (reference sequence). This CDR3 contains 13 residues. CDR3 bases: TGTGCCTGGGATCTCGGACGGCCGGCCGAGCAGTACTTC. As protein: CAWDLGRPAEQYF.

The V call is TRBV20-1, the J call TRBJ1-1; tentative D call: TRBD1 (5 bases). V was clipped by 1 base and J by 6 bases, with 12 bases between them. The CDR3 spans 13 residues. CDR1 is DFQATT and CDR2 is SNEGSKA in the germline V gene (reference sequence). The CDR3, as DNA: TGCAGTGCTAGAGTAAGTGGGGGAGCTGAAGCTTTCTTT. Residues: CSARVSGGAEAFF.

Written as DNA, the CDR3 is TGTGCCAGCTCACCCCAAAGGGCCATCTACACCGGGGAGCTGTTTTTT. Protein: CASSPQRAIYTGELFF. V and J are TRBV18 and TRBJ2-2; D is undetermined. The CDR3 loop spans 16 amino acids. The V and J ends lost 3 bases and 3 bases respectively, with 14 bases between them. In germline, CDR1 is KGHSH, CDR2 LQKENI.

The table lists this clonotype with many counts. The V call is TRBV5-1, the J call TRBJ1-1; maybe TRBD1 (6 bases). Germline CDR1 is SGHRS and CDR2 is YFSETQ. The CDR3 sequence is 14 residues long. With 0 bases removed from V and 1 base from J, the gap between germline ends came to 7 bases. The CDR3 region is CASSLGQENTEAFF. CDR3 nucleotide sequence: TGCGCCAGCAGCTTGGGACAGGAGAACACTGAAGCTTTCTTT.

This clonotype was seen a few times. The rearrangement uses TRBV7-2 and TRBJ2-1, with 7 bases lining up with TRBD1. The germline V gene has CDR1 SGHTA and CDR2 FQGNSA. The V and J ends lost 3 bases and 7 bases, in that order; junction bases with no gene match: 6. The CDR3 covers 14 residues. The CDR3 is CASSFDRDINEQFF. CDR3 bases: TGTGCCAGCAGCTTCGACAGGGATATAAATGAGCAGTTCTTC.

The chain uses TRBV11-2 and TRBJ2-2; TRBD2 matches at 9 bases. Per germline, CDR1 SGHAT and CDR2 FQNNGV. The CDR3 is made up of 15 amino acids. Trimming at V came to 2 bases and at J to 6 bases, leaving 4 bases not matched to a gene. The CDR3 loop is CASSLRGLASGELFF. The CDR3 bases are TGTGCCAGCAGCTTAAGGGGACTAGCTTCCGGGGAGCTGTTTTTT.

This clonotype has more than one count but fewer than ten. The chain recombines TRBV30 with TRBJ2-1; a possible D gene is TRBD2 (6 bases). In germline, CDR1 is GTSNPN, CDR2 SVGIG (reference sequence). V lost 0 bases to trimming and J lost 5 bases, with 11 bases between them. CDR3 size: 14 residues. Written as DNA, the CDR3 is TGTGCCTGGAGTGTACTACTAGCCAACAATGAGCAGTTCTTC. Residues: CAWSVLLANNEQFF.

This clonotype was counted at least ten times. This chain links TRBV5-1 with TRBJ1-1, with D unclear. Germline assignment: CDR1 SGHRS and CDR2 YFSETQ. V lost 0 bases and J 0 bases, leaving 3 bases between the germline ends. The CDR3 spans 13 residues. CDR3 residues: CASSLVMNTEAFF. In DNA form, the CDR3 reads TGCGCCAGCAGCTTGGTCATGAACACTGAAGCTTTCTTT.

In this sample, this clonotype turned up a few times. V gene TRBV7-2 combines with J gene TRBJ2-1; no clear D gene. CDR3 length equals 15 residues. Germline lookup yields CDR1 SGHTA and CDR2 FQGNSA. V gave up 1 base and J gave up 4 bases, with 11 bases separating them. CDR3 region: CASSLDQTLYNEQFF. The CDR3 DNA is TGTGCCAGCAGCTTAGATCAGACCTTGTACAATGAGCAGTTCTTC.

This chain links TRBV2 with TRBJ2-1; the D gene is possibly TRBD2 (6 bases). Per germline, CDR1 SNHLY and CDR2 FYNNEI. Trimming took 5 bases from V and 6 from J, leaving 23 bases between them. The CDR3 consists of 17 residues. The CDR3 region has the DNA TGTGCCAGCAGTTTTTTACTAGCCCTAAGGTGTTGCAATGAGCAGTTCTTC. It encodes CASSFLLALRCCNEQFF.

This chain joins TRBV10-3 and TRBJ2-5; 7 nucleotides line up with TRBD2. Unmatched junction bases numbered 0, after V lost 0 bases and J lost 2 bases. The CDR3 runs to 14 residues. The germline CDR1 and CDR2 sequences are ENHRY and SYGVKD. For the CDR3, the DNA is TGTGCCATCAGTGAGTCGGGGGGGCAAGAGACCCAGTACTTC. Its translation: CAISESGGQETQYF.

There are many counts of this clonotype. An end of the junction does not agree with germline; a read error may underlie this. V and J are TRBV12-3 or TRBV12-4 and TRBJ1-2, with D perhaps matching TRBD1 (6 bases). CDR3 length: 13 amino acids. As DNA, the CDR3 is TGTGCCAGCAGTTTATCTTTTCAGGGGAACTTTGGCTTC. Translation gives CASSLSFQGNFGF.